These T cell receptor beta chains were read from a single sample in a study of regulatory T cells in long-lasting Graves disease. MiXCR, run by TCRdb on the multiplex PCR reads, gives a single entry per CDR3 protein. The data show a few hundred thousand distinct CDR3 sequences, about 23% seen once. The sample in question was peripheral blood mononuclear cells (PBMCs), obtained when the disease was refractory, from a patient treated with antithyroid drugs. The receptors were sampled from a middle-aged woman with Graves disease. CDR3s include the opening cysteine and the closing phenylalanine or tryptophan. Fields, in order: D gene, clone size, J gene, V gene, CDR3 protein, CDR3 DNA. A D gene is named only where the DNA matches it firmly. Clone size is not always given. Where it is, it says once, few, many or a class for expanded clones.

D gene: NA
clone size: many
J gene: TRBJ1-1
V gene: TRBV6-5
CDR3 protein: CASSYLVNTEAFF
CDR3 DNA: TGTGCCAGCAGTTACCTAGTGAACACTGAAGCTTTCTTT

D gene: NA
clone size: few
J gene: TRBJ2-3
V gene: TRBV28
CDR3 protein: CASYTADTQYF
CDR3 DNA: TGTGCCAGCTACACCGCAGATACGCAGTATTTT

D gene: NA
clone size: many
J gene: TRBJ2-5
V gene: TRBV11-2
CDR3 protein: CASSYKGETQYF
CDR3 DNA: TGTGCCAGCAGCTATAAGGGGGAGACCCAGTACTTC

D gene: NA
clone size: few
J gene: TRBJ2-5
V gene: TRBV6-4
CDR3 protein: CTGSWGGQETQYF
CDR3 DNA: TGTACCGGTAGTTGGGGCGGACAAGAGACCCAGTACTTC

D gene: TRBD1
clone size: NA
J gene: TRBJ1-1
V gene: TRBV5-1
CDR3 protein: CASSLATGANTEAFF
CDR3 DNA: TGCGCCAGCAGCTTGGCTACAGGGGCTAACACTGAAGCTTTCTTT

D gene: NA
clone size: many
J gene: TRBJ2-1
V gene: TRBV28
CDR3 protein: CASSFSPGEGNEQFF
CDR3 DNA: TGTGCCAGCAGTTTTTCTCCCGGAGAGGGCAATGAGCAGTTCTTC

D gene: NA
clone size: few
J gene: TRBJ1-3
V gene: TRBV28
CDR3 protein: CASSPHPDRGHTIYF
CDR3 DNA: TGTGCCAGCAGTCCGCATCCAGACCGGGGACACACCATATATTTT

D gene: TRBD2
clone size: NA
J gene: TRBJ2-5
V gene: TRBV7-6
CDR3 protein: CASSRTGTSGQETQYF
CDR3 DNA: TGTGCCAGCAGCCGTACCGGGACTAGCGGGCAAGAGACCCAGTACTTC

D gene: TRBD2
clone size: few
J gene: TRBJ2-7
V gene: TRBV5-1
CDR3 protein: CASSLRDIGLAGAEQYF
CDR3 DNA: TGCGCCAGCAGCTTACGGGACATCGGACTAGCGGGTGCTGAGCAGTACTTC

D gene: TRBD1
clone size: many
J gene: TRBJ1-2
V gene: TRBV25-1
CDR3 protein: CASSGWTGTFYGYTF
CDR3 DNA: TGTGCCAGCAGTGGTTGGACAGGGACCTTCTATGGCTACACCTTC

D gene: NA
clone size: many
J gene: TRBJ2-7
V gene: TRBV20-1
CDR3 protein: CSAKRFERNEQYF
CDR3 DNA: TGCAGTGCTAAACGATTCGAGCGTAATGAGCAGTACTTC

D gene: NA
clone size: NA
J gene: TRBJ2-7
V gene: TRBV7-9
CDR3 protein: CASSLGGLGYYEQYF
CDR3 DNA: TGTGCCAGCAGCTTAGGGGGCCTTGGGTATTACGAGCAGTACTTC

D gene: NA
clone size: NA
J gene: TRBJ2-1
V gene: TRBV3-1
CDR3 protein: CASTKGSGLSEQFF
CDR3 DNA: TGTGCCAGCACCAAGGGGTCAGGGTTGAGTGAGCAGTTCTTC